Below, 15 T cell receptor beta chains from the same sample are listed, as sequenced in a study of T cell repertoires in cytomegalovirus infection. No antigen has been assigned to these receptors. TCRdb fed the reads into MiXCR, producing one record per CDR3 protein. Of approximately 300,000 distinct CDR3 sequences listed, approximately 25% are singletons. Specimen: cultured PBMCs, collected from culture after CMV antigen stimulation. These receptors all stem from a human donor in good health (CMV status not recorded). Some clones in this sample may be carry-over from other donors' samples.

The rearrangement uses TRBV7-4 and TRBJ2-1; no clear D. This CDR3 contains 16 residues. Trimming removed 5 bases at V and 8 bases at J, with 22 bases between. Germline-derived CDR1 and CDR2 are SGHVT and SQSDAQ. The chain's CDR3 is CASSVEIGQARDEQFF. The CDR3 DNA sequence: TGTGCCAGCAGCGTGGAGATAGGGCAGGCCCGCGATGAGCAGTTCTTC.

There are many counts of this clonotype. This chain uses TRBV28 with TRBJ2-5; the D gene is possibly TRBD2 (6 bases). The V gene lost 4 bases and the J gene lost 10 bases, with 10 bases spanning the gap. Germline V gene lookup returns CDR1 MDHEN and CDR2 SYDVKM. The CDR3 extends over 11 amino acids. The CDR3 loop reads CASSSLASQYF. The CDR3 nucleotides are TGTGCCAGCAGTTCGCTAGCGAGCCAGTACTTC.

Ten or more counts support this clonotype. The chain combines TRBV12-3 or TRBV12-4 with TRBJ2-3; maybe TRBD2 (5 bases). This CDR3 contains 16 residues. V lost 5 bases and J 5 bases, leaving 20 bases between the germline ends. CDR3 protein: CASSPSPGVGRDTQYF. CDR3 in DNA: TGTGCCAGCAGTCCCAGCCCTGGGGTTGGGAGAGATACGCAGTATTTT.

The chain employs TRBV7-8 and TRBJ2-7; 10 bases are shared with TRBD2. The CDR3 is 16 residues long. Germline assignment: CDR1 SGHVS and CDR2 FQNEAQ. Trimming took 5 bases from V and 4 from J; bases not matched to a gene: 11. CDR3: CASSRWEAGGRYEQYF. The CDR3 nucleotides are TGTGCCAGCAGCCGGTGGGAAGCGGGAGGGCGGTACGAGCAGTACTTC.

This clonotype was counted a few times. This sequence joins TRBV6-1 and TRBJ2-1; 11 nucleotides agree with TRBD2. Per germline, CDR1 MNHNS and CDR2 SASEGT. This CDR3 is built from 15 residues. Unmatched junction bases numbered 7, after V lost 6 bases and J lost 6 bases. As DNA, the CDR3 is TGTGCCAGCAGGTTAGCGGGAGGGCCGGGCAATGAGCAGTTCTTC. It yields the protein CASRLAGGPGNEQFF.

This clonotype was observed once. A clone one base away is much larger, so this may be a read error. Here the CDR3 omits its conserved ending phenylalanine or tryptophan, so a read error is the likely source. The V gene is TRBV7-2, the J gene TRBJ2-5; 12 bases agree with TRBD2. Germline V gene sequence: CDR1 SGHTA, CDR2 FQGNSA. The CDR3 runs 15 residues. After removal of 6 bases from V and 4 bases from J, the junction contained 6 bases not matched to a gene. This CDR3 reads CASSSTSGSVETQYL. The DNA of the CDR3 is TGTGCCAGCAGTTCGACTAGCGGGAGTGTAGAGACCCAGTACTTA.

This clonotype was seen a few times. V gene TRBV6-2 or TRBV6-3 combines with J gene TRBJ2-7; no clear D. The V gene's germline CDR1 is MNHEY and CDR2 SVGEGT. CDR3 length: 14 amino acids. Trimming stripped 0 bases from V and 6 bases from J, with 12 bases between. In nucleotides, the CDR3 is TGTGCCAGCAGTTACTCCATCTCCGGACGCGAGCAGTACGTC. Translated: CASSYSISGREQYV.

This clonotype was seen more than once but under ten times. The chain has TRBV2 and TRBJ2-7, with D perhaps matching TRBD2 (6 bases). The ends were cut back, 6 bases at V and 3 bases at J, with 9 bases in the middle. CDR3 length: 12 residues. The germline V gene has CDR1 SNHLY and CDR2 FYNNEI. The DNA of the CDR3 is TGTGCCAGCAGGGGACTTCTCTACGAGCAGTACGTC. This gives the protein CASRGLLYEQYV.

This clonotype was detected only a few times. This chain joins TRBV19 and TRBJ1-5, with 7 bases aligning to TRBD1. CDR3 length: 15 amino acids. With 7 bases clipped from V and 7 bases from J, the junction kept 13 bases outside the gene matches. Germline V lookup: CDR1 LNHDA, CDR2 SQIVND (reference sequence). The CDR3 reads CASTGLRQGQQPQHF. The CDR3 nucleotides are TGTGCCAGTACCGGACTCCGACAGGGACAACAGCCCCAGCATTTT.

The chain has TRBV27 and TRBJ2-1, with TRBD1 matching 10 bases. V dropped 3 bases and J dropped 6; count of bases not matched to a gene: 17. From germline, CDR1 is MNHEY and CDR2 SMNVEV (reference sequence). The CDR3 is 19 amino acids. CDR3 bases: TGTGCCAGCAGTTTCCGAGGCGCCCCGGGACAGGGGATGGTCAATGAGCAGTTCTTC. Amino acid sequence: CASSFRGAPGQGMVNEQFF.

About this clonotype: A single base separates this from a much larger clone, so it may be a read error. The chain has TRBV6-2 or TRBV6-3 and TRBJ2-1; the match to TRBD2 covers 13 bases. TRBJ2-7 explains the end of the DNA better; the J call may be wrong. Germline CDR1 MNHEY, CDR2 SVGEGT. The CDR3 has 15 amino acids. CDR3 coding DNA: TGTGCCAGCAGAAGCGGGACTAGCGGGAACTATGAGCAGTACTTC. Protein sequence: CASRSGTSGNYEQYF.

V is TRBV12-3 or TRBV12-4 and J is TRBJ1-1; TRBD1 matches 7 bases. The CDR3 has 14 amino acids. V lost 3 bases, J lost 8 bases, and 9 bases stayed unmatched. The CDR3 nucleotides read TGTGCCAGCAGTTTGAGAGGGGGCCCTCTGGAAGCTTTCTTT. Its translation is CASSLRGGPLEAFF.

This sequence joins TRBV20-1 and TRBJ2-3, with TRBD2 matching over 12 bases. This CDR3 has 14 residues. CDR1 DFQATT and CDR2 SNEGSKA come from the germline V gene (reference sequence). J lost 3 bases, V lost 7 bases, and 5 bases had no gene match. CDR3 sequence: CSGLAGVLTDTQYF. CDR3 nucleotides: TGCAGTGGACTAGCGGGAGTCTTGACAGATACGCAGTATTTT.

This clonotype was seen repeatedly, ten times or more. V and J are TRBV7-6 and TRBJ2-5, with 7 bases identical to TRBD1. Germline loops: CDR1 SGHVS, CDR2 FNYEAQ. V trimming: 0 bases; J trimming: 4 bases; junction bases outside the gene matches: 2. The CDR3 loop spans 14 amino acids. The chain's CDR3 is CASSLAGGGETQYF. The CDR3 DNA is TGTGCCAGCAGCTTAGCAGGGGGCGGAGAGACCCAGTACTTC.

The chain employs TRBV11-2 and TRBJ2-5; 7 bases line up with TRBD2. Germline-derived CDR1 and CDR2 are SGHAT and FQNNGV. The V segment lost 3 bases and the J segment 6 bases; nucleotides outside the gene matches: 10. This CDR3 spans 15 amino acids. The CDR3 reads CASSFPSGVRKTQYF. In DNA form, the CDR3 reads TGTGCCAGCAGCTTCCCCAGCGGGGTGAGAAAGACCCAGTACTTC.